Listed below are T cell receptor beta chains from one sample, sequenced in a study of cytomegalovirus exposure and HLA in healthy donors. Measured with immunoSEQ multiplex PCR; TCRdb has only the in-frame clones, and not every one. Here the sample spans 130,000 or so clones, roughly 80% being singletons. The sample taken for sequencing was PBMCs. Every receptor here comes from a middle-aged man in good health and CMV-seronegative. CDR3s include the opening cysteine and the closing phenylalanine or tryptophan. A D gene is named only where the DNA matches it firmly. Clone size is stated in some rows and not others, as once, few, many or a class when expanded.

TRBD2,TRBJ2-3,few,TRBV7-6,TGTGCCAGCAGCTCGACTAGCGGGGGGGGCACAGATACGCAGTATTTT,CASSSTSGGGTDTQYF
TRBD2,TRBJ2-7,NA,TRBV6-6,TGTGCCAGCGACACGGGGGGGTCTACCTACGAGCAGTACTTC,CASDTGGSTYEQYF
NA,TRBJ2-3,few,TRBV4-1,TGCGCCAGCAGCAAACTAGTGTCCACAGATACGCAGTATTTT,CASSKLVSTDTQYF
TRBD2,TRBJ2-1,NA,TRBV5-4,TGTGCCAGCAGCTTGGGGGGACTAGCGGAATACAATGAGCAGTTCTTC,CASSLGGLAEYNEQFF
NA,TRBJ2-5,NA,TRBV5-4,TGTGCCAGCACTATGGGGCCCGGCCGGGCCCAAGAGACCCAGTACTTC,CASTMGPGRAQETQYF
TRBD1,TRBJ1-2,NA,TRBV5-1,TGCGCCAGCAGCTTGACCTCCGGGACAGGGGGCAACACCTTC,CASSLTSGTGGNTF
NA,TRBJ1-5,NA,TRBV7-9,TGTGCCAGCAGCCTAGATTTCTCTGGCAATCAGCCCCAGCATTTT,CASSLDFSGNQPQHF
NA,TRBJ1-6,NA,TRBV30,TGTGCCTGGAGCTCGGGGGTGGATAATTCACCCCTCCACTTT,CAWSSGVDNSPLHF
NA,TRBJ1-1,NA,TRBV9,TGTGCCAGCAGCCCCTCATCATGGGGGCCGAGGAACACTGAAGCTTTCTTT,CASSPSSWGPRNTEAFF
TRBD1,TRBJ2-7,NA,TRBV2,TGTGCCAGCAGGACCCTCCGGGACAGGGACCACGAGCAGTACTTC,CASRTLRDRDHEQYF
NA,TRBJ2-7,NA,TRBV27,TGTGCCAGCAGTACCAGACAGGTGAGCTCCTACGAGCAGTACTTC,CASSTRQVSSYEQYF
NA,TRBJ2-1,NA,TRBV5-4,TGTGCCAGCAGCCAAACTGGGGCAGCAGCCTACAATGAGCAGTTCTTC,CASSQTGAAAYNEQFF
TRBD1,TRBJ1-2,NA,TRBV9,TGTGCCAGCAGCTCTACCGGGACAGATGGCTACACCTTC,CASSSTGTDGYTF
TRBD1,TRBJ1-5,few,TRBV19,TGTGCCAGTAGTATTACAGGGGCCAATCAGCCCCAGCATTTT,CASSITGANQPQHF
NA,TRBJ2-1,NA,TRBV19,TGTGCCAGTAGTATGGTCGGCGGCGTTTTCCCCAATGAGCAGTTCTTC,CASSMVGGVFPNEQFF
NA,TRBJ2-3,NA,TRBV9,TGTGCCAGCAGAGGATTGCGGGAAACGCAGTATTTT,CASRGLRETQYF
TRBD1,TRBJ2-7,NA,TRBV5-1,TGCGCCAGCAGCTTGGCCAGCCGGACAGGGGGTGCCTACGAGCAGTACTTC,CASSLASRTGGAYEQYF
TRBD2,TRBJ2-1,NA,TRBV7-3,TGTGCCAGCAGCTCCGGGGCGGGGGTTCACAATGAGCAGTTCTTC,CASSSGAGVHNEQFF
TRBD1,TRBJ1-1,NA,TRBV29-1,TGCAGCGGTGGAGTGAGGACAGGGAGGGTTTTCTTT,CSGGVRTGRVFF
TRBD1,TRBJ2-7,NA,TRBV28,TGTGCCAGCAAGCGACAGGGGATCTACGAGCAGTACTTC,CASKRQGIYEQYF
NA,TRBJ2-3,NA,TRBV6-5,TGTGCCAGCAGTTACTCGAGACAGCTCAGCACAGATACGCAGTATTTT,CASSYSRQLSTDTQYF
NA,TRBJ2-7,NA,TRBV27,TGTGCCAGCATGCAGGGGGGCGGCTACGAGCAGTACTTC,CASMQGGGYEQYF
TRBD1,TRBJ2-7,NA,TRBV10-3,TGTGCCATCAGTGAGAGCATAGGGACAGCGATCTACGAGCAGTACTTC,CAISESIGTAIYEQYF
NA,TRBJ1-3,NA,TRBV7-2,TGTGCCAGCAGCTCAGGGAGGGGTGGACCTCTCTCTGGAAACACCATATATTTT,CASSSGRGGPLSGNTIYF
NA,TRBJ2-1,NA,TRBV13,TGTGCCAGCAGCCCAGAACAGGGAAGTTCCTACAATGAGCAGTTCTTC,CASSPEQGSSYNEQFF
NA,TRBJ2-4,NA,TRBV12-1,TGTGCCACAGGGTACGACCGGACAAAAAACATTCAGTACTTC,CATGYDRTKNIQYF